These T cell receptor beta chains were read from a single sample in a study of T cells after yellow fever vaccination. TCRdb reprocessed the 5' RACE reads with MiXCR, giving one entry per CDR3 protein. The sample holds some 320,000 distinct CDR3 sequences, around 10% seen once. Sample: CD4+ T cells sorted from PBMCs, taken 45 days after the yellow fever booster vaccination. The source of these receptors is a man younger than 35 who received the YFV17D yellow fever vaccine. The CDR3 runs from the conserved cysteine through the conserved F or W. The D gene is left open where the match is weak. For some rows the clone size is stated as once, few or many, or as a class when expanded; others skip it.

size: -
V: TRBV30
J: TRBJ2-2
D: TRBD1
CDR3: CAWSVRRDRDSRELFF
DNA: TGTGCCTGGAGTGTACGGCGGGACAGGGACTCTCGGGAGCTGTTTTTT

size: -
V: TRBV12-3/TRBV12-4
J: TRBJ1-5
D: -
CDR3: CASSWGDHQPQHF
DNA: TGTGCCAGCAGTTGGGGGGATCATCAGCCCCAGCATTTT

size: -
V: TRBV20-1
J: TRBJ2-7
D: TRBD2
CDR3: CSVNSLTSGSRSSYEQYF
DNA: TGCAGTGTCAACTCTCTCACTAGCGGTTCGAGAAGCTCCTACGAGCAGTACTTC

size: many
V: TRBV30
J: TRBJ1-1
D: -
CDR3: CAWSLEGVSEAFF
DNA: TGTGCCTGGAGTTTGGAGGGGGTGAGTGAAGCTTTCTTT

size: few
V: TRBV25-1
J: TRBJ2-5
D: TRBD2
CDR3: CASSDQAGGRQETQYF
DNA: TGTGCCAGCAGTGACCAAGCGGGGGGTCGCCAAGAGACCCAGTACTTC

size: few
V: TRBV27
J: TRBJ2-1
D: -
CDR3: CASSLQGSSSYNEQFF
DNA: TGTGCCAGCAGTTTACAGGGGTCCAGCTCCTACAATGAGCAGTTCTTC

size: many
V: TRBV11-2
J: TRBJ2-5
D: -
CDR3: CASSLRALGQSETQYF
DNA: TGTGCCAGCAGCTTAAGAGCCCTCGGACAATCGGAGACCCAGTACTTC

size: -
V: TRBV7-9
J: TRBJ1-1
D: TRBD1
CDR3: CASRKSTGEFTEAFF
DNA: TGTGCCAGCAGGAAATCCACAGGGGAGTTCACTGAAGCTTTCTTT

size: few
V: TRBV4-2
J: TRBJ1-1
D: -
CDR3: CASSQQQGRETEAFF
DNA: TGTGCCAGCAGCCAGCAGCAGGGGAGGGAGACTGAAGCTTTCTTT

size: -
V: TRBV7-2
J: TRBJ2-3
D: -
CDR3: CASNLIGAGTDTQYF
DNA: TGTGCCAGCAACCTCATAGGTGCCGGCACAGATACGCAGTATTTT

size: -
V: TRBV6-6
J: TRBJ2-5
D: -
CDR3: CASSPRPGPRETQYF
DNA: TGTGCCAGCAGTCCCCGGCCGGGGCCGAGGGAGACCCAGTACTTC

size: -
V: TRBV7-2
J: TRBJ2-7
D: TRBD1
CDR3: CASSQGVTYEQYF
DNA: TGTGCCAGCAGCCAGGGGGTCACCTACGAGCAGTACTTC

size: few
V: TRBV20-1
J: TRBJ1-2
D: TRBD1
CDR3: CSANSDREGSYGYTF
DNA: TGCAGTGCTAACTCGGACAGGGAGGGGAGTTATGGCTACACCTTC

size: -
V: TRBV12-3/TRBV12-4
J: TRBJ2-2
D: -
CDR3: CASSQGGPRGGELFF
DNA: TGTGCCAGCAGCCAGGGGGGGCCGCGGGGCGGGGAGCTGTTTTTT

size: many
V: TRBV3-1
J: TRBJ2-7
D: TRBD1
CDR3: CASSRTGTYEQYF
DNA: TGTGCCAGCAGCCGGACAGGGACCTACGAGCAGTACTTC

size: many
V: TRBV7-7
J: TRBJ2-3
D: TRBD1
CDR3: CASSSNTGGTDTQYF
DNA: TGTGCTAGCAGCTCGAACACAGGGGGAACAGATACGCAGTATTTT

size: -
V: TRBV5-1
J: TRBJ2-5
D: -
CDR3: CASSPVEGVRGAQYF
DNA: TGCGCCAGCAGCCCGGTTGAGGGGGTCCGGGGTGCCCAGTACTTC

size: -
V: TRBV4-3
J: TRBJ1-1
D: -
CDR3: CASSRGPTRGTEAFF
DNA: TGCGCCAGCAGCCGAGGGCCGACTCGGGGCACTGAAGCTTTCTTT

size: few
V: TRBV6-5
J: TRBJ2-7
D: -
CDR3: CASLQTGSYEQYF
DNA: TGTGCCAGTCTTCAGACAGGCTCCTACGAGCAGTACTTC

size: few
V: TRBV6-2/TRBV6-3
J: TRBJ1-1
D: -
CDR3: CASNRVLDTEAFF
DNA: TGTGCCAGTAACAGGGTTTTGGACACTGAAGCTTTCTTT

size: many
V: TRBV11-2
J: TRBJ2-5
D: -
CDR3: CASSLGPEETQYF
DNA: TGTGCCAGCAGCTTAGGGCCAGAAGAGACCCAGTACTTC

size: few
V: TRBV5-5
J: TRBJ1-4
D: -
CDR3: CASSLEAVPEKLFF
DNA: TGTGCCAGCAGCTTGGAGGCAGTACCTGAAAAACTGTTTTTT

size: -
V: TRBV4-3
J: TRBJ1-2
D: -
CDR3: CASSQEGRSYGYTF
DNA: TGCGCCAGCAGCCAAGAGGGCCGGTCGTATGGCTACACCTTC

size: -
V: TRBV4-3
J: TRBJ1-2
D: -
CDR3: CASSQEGTFGYTF
DNA: TGCGCCAGCAGCCAAGAGGGGACATTTGGCTACACCTTC

size: few
V: TRBV5-1
J: TRBJ1-4
D: -
CDR3: CASSPEGVTNEKLFF
DNA: TGCGCCAGCAGCCCTGAAGGAGTCACTAATGAAAAACTGTTTTTT

size: once
V: TRBV20-1
J: TRBJ1-2
D: TRBD1
CDR3: CSARPRQGQDYGYTF
DNA: TGCAGTGCTCGTCCTAGACAGGGACAAGACTATGGCTACACCTTC

size: many
V: TRBV6-1
J: TRBJ2-6
D: TRBD1
CDR3: CASSSRDRGTGANVLTF
DNA: TGTGCCAGCAGTTCCCGGGACAGGGGGACTGGGGCCAACGTCCTGACTTTC

size: few
V: TRBV7-9
J: TRBJ1-1
D: -
CDR3: CASSPESSSGAFF
DNA: TGTGCCAGCAGCCCAGAAAGCTCGTCCGGGGCTTTCTTT

size: few
V: TRBV6-6
J: TRBJ2-3
D: -
CDR3: CASSWGLQGISTDTQYF
DNA: TGTGCCAGCAGTTGGGGGCTACAGGGAATTTCGACAGATACGCAGTATTTT

size: many
V: TRBV29-1
J: TRBJ1-2
D: TRBD1
CDR3: CSEGGDYGYTF
DNA: TGCAGCGAAGGGGGCGACTATGGCTACACCTTC

size: -
V: TRBV25-1
J: TRBJ2-4
D: -
CDR3: CASSDLQGNQNIQYF
DNA: TGTGCCAGCAGTGACCTACAGGGTAATCAAAACATTCAGTACTTC

size: few
V: TRBV6-2/TRBV6-3
J: TRBJ2-3
D: TRBD1
CDR3: CASSAQGDRYSDTQYF
DNA: TGTGCCAGCAGTGCCCAAGGGGACAGGTATTCAGATACGCAGTATTTT

size: few
V: TRBV5-1
J: TRBJ1-1
D: -
CDR3: CASSLGQLENTEAFF
DNA: TGCGCCAGCAGCTTGGGACAACTAGAGAACACTGAAGCTTTCTTT

size: -
V: TRBV18
J: TRBJ1-1
D: -
CDR3: CASSPKLQANTEAFF
DNA: TGTGCCAGCTCACCAAAACTCCAAGCGAACACTGAAGCTTTCTTT

size: few
V: TRBV20-1
J: TRBJ2-7
D: -
CDR3: CSAGQRVYEQYF
DNA: TGCAGTGCCGGACAGAGAGTCTACGAGCAGTACTTC

size: -
V: TRBV25-1
J: TRBJ2-3
D: -
CDR3: CASSKSKGIRTDTQYF
DNA: TGTGCCAGCAGTAAATCTAAGGGGATTCGCACAGATACGCAGTATTTT

size: few
V: TRBV11-2
J: TRBJ2-1
D: -
CDR3: CASSRTVKYNEQFF
DNA: TGTGCCAGCAGCCGGACAGTTAAGTACAATGAGCAGTTCTTC

size: -
V: TRBV19
J: TRBJ1-1
D: -
CDR3: CASSIDLSTEAFF
DNA: TGTGCCAGTAGTATAGACCTGTCCACTGAAGCTTTCTTT

size: few
V: TRBV7-8
J: TRBJ1-1
D: -
CDR3: CASSPGRWSMNTEAFF
DNA: TGTGCCAGCAGCCCGGGCAGGTGGAGTATGAACACTGAAGCTTTCTTT

size: few
V: TRBV7-6
J: TRBJ2-5
D: -
CDR3: CASSLGTTPAGTQYF
DNA: TGTGCCAGCAGCTTAGGGACTACCCCTGCTGGGACCCAGTACTTC

size: few
V: TRBV7-2
J: TRBJ1-1
D: -
CDR3: CASSLRQANTEAFF
DNA: TGTGCCAGCAGCTTACGGCAGGCGAACACTGAAGCTTTCTTT

size: few
V: TRBV20-1
J: TRBJ1-5
D: TRBD1
CDR3: CSARGQGAGQPQHF
DNA: TGCAGTGCTAGGGGACAGGGTGCGGGTCAGCCCCAGCATTTT

size: few
V: TRBV2
J: TRBJ2-2
D: -
CDR3: CASRNRETGELFF
DNA: TGTGCCAGCAGAAACAGGGAAACCGGGGAGCTGTTTTTT

size: few
V: TRBV24-1
J: TRBJ1-5
D: -
CDR3: CATSDLQGFYSNQPQHF
DNA: TGTGCCACCAGTGACCTACAGGGATTTTATAGCAATCAGCCCCAGCATTTT

size: many
V: TRBV5-4
J: TRBJ2-1
D: TRBD2
CDR3: CASSLAGLYSYNEQFF
DNA: TGTGCCAGCAGCCTAGCGGGACTTTACTCCTACAATGAGCAGTTCTTC

size: few
V: TRBV6-2/TRBV6-3
J: TRBJ2-7
D: -
CDR3: CASSAFGTLSYEQYF
DNA: TGTGCCAGCAGTGCGTTCGGGACACTCTCCTACGAGCAGTACTTC

size: few
V: TRBV12-3/TRBV12-4
J: TRBJ1-2
D: -
CDR3: CASSFQGQGYGYTF
DNA: TGTGCCAGCAGTTTCCAGGGGCAGGGCTATGGCTACACCTTC

size: -
V: TRBV29-1
J: TRBJ2-5
D: -
CDR3: CSVEDDRRETQYF
DNA: TGCAGCGTTGAAGATGACAGGAGGGAGACCCAGTACTTC

size: -
V: TRBV24-1
J: TRBJ1-4
D: TRBD1
CDR3: CATSDRDSYPEKLFF
DNA: TGTGCCACCAGTGATCGGGACAGCTACCCCGAAAAACTGTTTTTT

size: many
V: TRBV6-5
J: TRBJ2-3
D: TRBD1
CDR3: CASSLGQGITDTQYF
DNA: TGTGCCAGCAGTCTTGGACAGGGGATCACAGATACGCAGTATTTT

size: -
V: TRBV6-6
J: TRBJ2-5
D: TRBD2
CDR3: CASSYGLAGNFQETQYF
DNA: TGTGCCAGCAGTTACGGACTAGCGGGGAATTTTCAAGAGACCCAGTACTTC